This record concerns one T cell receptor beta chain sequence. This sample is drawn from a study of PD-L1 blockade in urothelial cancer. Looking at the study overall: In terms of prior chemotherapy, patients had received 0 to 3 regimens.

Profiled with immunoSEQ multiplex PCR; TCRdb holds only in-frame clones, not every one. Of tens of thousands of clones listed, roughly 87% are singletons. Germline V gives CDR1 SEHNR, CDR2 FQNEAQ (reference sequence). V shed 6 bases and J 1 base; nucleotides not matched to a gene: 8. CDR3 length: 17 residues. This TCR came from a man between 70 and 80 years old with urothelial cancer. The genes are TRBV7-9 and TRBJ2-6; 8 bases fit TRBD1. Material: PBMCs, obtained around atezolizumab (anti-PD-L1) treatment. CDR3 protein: CASRSGTGLSGANVLTF. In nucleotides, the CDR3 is TGTGCCAGCAGATCCGGGACAGGTCTTTCTGGGGCCAACGTCCTGACTTTC. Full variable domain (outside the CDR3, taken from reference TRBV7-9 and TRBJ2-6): DTGVSQNPRHKITKRGQNVTFRCDPISEHNRLYWYRQTLGQGPEFLTYFQNEAQLEKSRLLSDRFSAERPKGSFSTLEIQRTEQGDSAMYLCASRSGTGLSGANVLTFGAGSRLTVL.